The clone carrying this T cell receptor beta chain turned up a few times. No antigen is known for it. The sample providers were healthy Caucasian people from Russia, aged roughly 6 to 95. Through a sample-barcoded 5' primer and a J-beta primer mix, a second PCR was run for 7 to 11 cycles. TCRdb re-analysed the 5' RACE reads in MiXCR, keeping a single row per CDR3 protein. The table includes 1,500,000 or so distinct CDR3 sequences, around 40% detected once. V lost 5 bases and J lost 7, with 10 bases in between. The CDR3 contains 11 residues. Germline assignment: CDR1 GTSNPN and CDR2 SVGIG (reference sequence). These data originate in a study of blood T cells in healthy people across ages. General study points: Age brought a roughly linear fall in TCR beta diversity measured per million T cells.

The receptor comes from a woman younger than 35 in good health. The chain joins TRBV30 to TRBJ2-3, with a tentative D call TRBD1 (5 bases). Sequencing input: blood. The CDR3 sequence: CAWGAKNTQYF. In nucleotides, the CDR3 is TGTGCCTGGGGGGCGAAAAATACGCAGTATTTT.